Following are 11 T cell receptor beta chains from one sample sequenced in a study of early T cells in non-severe SARS-CoV-2 infection. One entry per CDR3 protein, called by TCRdb with MiXCR from the 5' RACE reads. The table shows about 64,000 distinct CDR3 sequences, with about 4.9% occurring only once. The sequencing input was whole blood. Every receptor here comes from an adult who was a healthcare worker with PCR-confirmed SARS-CoV-2 infection or an uninfected control (not recorded which).

This clonotype was detected many times. The chain uses TRBV3-1 and TRBJ1-1, with TRBD1 as a possible D gene (5 bases). This CDR3 is built from 15 residues. V gave up 4 bases and J gave up 4 bases, with 16 bases separating them. Germline V gene lookup returns CDR1 LGHDT and CDR2 YNNKEL (reference sequence). CDR3: CASSPVLTVRTEAFF. CDR3 in DNA: TGTGCCAGCAGCCCCGTCCTGACAGTTCGCACTGAAGCTTTCTTT.

This clonotype was seen only once. V gene TRBV29-1 combines with J gene TRBJ2-5; perhaps TRBD2 as D (5 bases). Trimming cost V 7 bases and J 4 bases, with 19 bases left between them. The CDR3 runs to 14 residues. CDR1 and CDR2 from the germline V gene are SQVTM and ANQGSEA. The CDR3 sequence: CSANPRGNSETQYF. CDR3 nucleotides: TGCAGCGCGAACCCCCGGGGAAATTCAGAGACCCAGTACTTC. Full variable domain (remainder filled in from reference TRBV29-1 and TRBJ2-5): SAVISQKPSRDICQRGTSLTIQCQVDSQVTMMFWYRQQPGQSLTLIATANQGSEATYESGFVIDKFPISRPNLTFSTLTVSNMSPEDSSIYLCSANPRGNSETQYFGPGTRLLVL.

Only a few counts were recorded for this clonotype. The genes are TRBV27 and TRBJ1-4; D call uncertain. The CDR3 extends over 14 amino acids. The V end lost 4 bases, the J end lost 8 bases, and 14 bases lay between the germline ends. Germline CDR1 reads MNHEY; CDR2 reads SMNVEV (reference sequence). This CDR3 is CASSSHLKREKLFF. The CDR3 nucleotides read TGTGCCAGCAGTTCCCACCTTAAACGGGAAAAACTGTTTTTT.

This clonotype came up many times. V gene TRBV7-9 combines with J gene TRBJ2-3; 13 nucleotides line up with TRBD2. Looked up from germline, CDR1 is SEHNR and CDR2 is FQNEAQ (reference sequence). Trimming at V came to 8 bases and at J to 8 bases, leaving 10 bases not matched to a gene. This CDR3 is built from 15 residues. The CDR3 region is CASSGTSGTRGTQYF. CDR3 nucleotide sequence: TGTGCCAGCTCCGGGACTAGCGGGACCCGGGGTACGCAGTATTTT.

The chain combines TRBV5-4 with TRBJ1-1, with D hard to call. Germline V gives CDR1 SGHNT, CDR2 YYREEE (reference sequence). V lost 0 bases, J lost 1 base, and 10 bases lay in between. There are 15 residues in the CDR3. The CDR3 DNA reads as TGTGCCAGCAGCTTGGAGACGGGAAGGAACACTGAAGCTTTCTTT. Translated, it gives CASSLETGRNTEAFF.

This clonotype was seen a handful of times. J is TRBJ1-1 and V is TRBV5-1; D uncertain. The ends were cut back, 4 bases at V and 0 bases at J, with 7 bases in the middle. This CDR3 region has 13 residues. The germline gives CDR1 SGHRS, CDR2 YFSETQ. CDR3 DNA sequence: TGCGCCAGCAGCCTTTCCATGAACACTGAAGCTTTCTTT. Its translation is CASSLSMNTEAFF.

This clonotype has at least ten counts. The chain combines TRBV7-9 with TRBJ2-7; tentatively, D is TRBD1 (6 bases). Germline V CDR1 and CDR2: SEHNR, FQNEAQ (reference sequence). V was cut by 5 bases and J by 0 bases, with 11 bases left in between. This CDR3 region has 14 residues. The CDR3 DNA reads as TGTGCCAGCAGCGTACAGGGCTACTCCTACGAGCAGTACTTC. Translation gives CASSVQGYSYEQYF.

This clonotype was seen at least ten times. The CDR3 protein is CASSRSLAPSYEQYF. The CDR3 nucleotides are TGTGCCAGCAGCCGTTCACTAGCGCCCTCCTACGAGCAGTACTTC. The V and J genes are TRBV7-2 and TRBJ2-7; 7 nucleotides align to TRBD2. Germline CDR1 SGHTA, CDR2 FQGNSA. The junction had 7 bases not matched to a gene; V was cut back by 5 bases and J by 0 bases. The CDR3 runs 15 residues. The full variable domain, completed using reference TRBV7-2 and TRBJ2-7, is GAGVSQSPSNKVTEKGKDVELRCDPISGHTALYWYRQSLGQGLEFLIYFQGNSAPDKSGLPSDRFSAERTGGSVSTLTIQRTQQEDSAVYLCASSRSLAPSYEQYFGPGTRLTVT.

This clonotype was seen a handful of times. The rearrangement joins TRBV6-5 to TRBJ2-3; perhaps TRBD2 as D (6 bases). Germline values: CDR1 MNHEY, CDR2 SVGAGI. This CDR3 region has 15 residues. V was clipped by 3 bases and J by 6 bases, with 16 bases between them. In DNA form, the CDR3 reads TGTGCCAGCAGTTATCCCTCCGGGGGAAGCGATACGCAGTATTTT. It codes for CASSYPSGGSDTQYF.

This clonotype was recorded many times. The V gene is TRBV2, the J gene TRBJ1-5, with 9 bases fitting TRBD1. The CDR3 runs to 16 residues. V shed 1 base, J shed 2 bases, and the junction held 3 bases outside the gene matches. Germline-derived CDR1 and CDR2 are SNHLY and FYNNEI. Here the CDR3 reads CASSEGRQGGNQPQHF. The DNA of the CDR3 is TGTGCCAGCAGTGAAGGGCGACAGGGGGGCAATCAGCCCCAGCATTTT.

This clonotype was counted at least ten times. The V gene is TRBV6-1, the J gene TRBJ1-4; TRBD1 matches 7 bases. This CDR3 has 15 amino acids. V dropped 8 bases and J dropped 6; count of bases not matched to a gene: 12. Per the germline V gene, CDR1 is MNHNS and CDR2 is SASEGT. This CDR3 reads CASEAGTVMDEKLFF. The CDR3 bases are TGTGCCAGCGAGGCGGGGACAGTGATGGATGAAAAACTGTTTTTT.